These T cell receptor beta chains were read from a single sample in a study of OX40 agonist ivuxolimab in advanced cancers. Sequenced by immunoSEQ multiplex PCR; TCRdb stores in-frame clones only, minus some. The sample yields 65,000 to 80,000 clones, 75% to 90% seen once. This sample comprised CD4+ or CD8+ T cells sorted from blood, obtained in a trial of the OX40 agonist ivuxolimab. The source of these receptors is an adult with an advanced solid tumor such as melanoma, head and neck, liver or kidney cancer. Both conserved end residues are part of each CDR3. D genes are given only for firm matches. For some rows the clone size is stated as once, few or many, or as a class when expanded; others skip it.

>TRBD2|NA|TRBJ2-5|TRBV11-2
CASSLVLAAQETQYF
TGTGCCAGCAGCTTAGTACTAGCGGCACAAGAGACCCAGTACTTC
>TRBD1|NA|TRBJ2-1|TRBV7-2
CASSTRQGAYNEQFF
TGTGCCAGCAGCACCCGACAGGGGGCCTACAATGAGCAGTTCTTC
>NA|NA|TRBJ2-7|TRBV7-7
CASLAYEQYF
TGTGCCAGCCTGGCCTACGAGCAGTACTTC
>TRBD2|NA|TRBJ2-7|TRBV5-4
CASSTGTSGTYEQYF
TGTGCCAGCAGCACCGGGACTAGCGGAACCTACGAGCAGTACTTC
>NA|NA|TRBJ1-3|TRBV4-2
CASSQETSSGNTIYF
TGTGCCAGCAGCCAAGAGACTAGCTCTGGAAACACCATATATTTT
>NA|NA|TRBJ1-1|TRBV29-1
CSVALDTFLNTEAFF
TGCAGCGTTGCCCTGGACACCTTCTTGAACACTGAAGCTTTCTTT
>TRBD1|once|TRBJ2-5|TRBV7-9
CASSLVGGAGETQYF
TGTGCCAGCAGCTTAGTAGGGGGCGCAGGTGAGACCCAGTACTTC
>NA|once|TRBJ2-7|TRBV11-3
CASSLDGRGAASEQYF
TGTGCCAGCAGCTTAGATGGTCGGGGAGCCGCTTCCGAGCAGTACTTC
>TRBD2|NA|TRBJ2-7|TRBV27
CASSLQSPLAVPGEQYF
TGTGCCAGCAGTCTGCAATCACCTCTAGCGGTTCCTGGGGAGCAGTACTTC
>NA|NA|TRBJ1-4|TRBV7-9
CASSPRATNEKLFF
TGTGCCAGCAGCCCTCGGGCAACTAATGAAAAACTGTTTTTT
>TRBD2|once|TRBJ2-7|TRBV7-2
CASSLALAGGGYEQYF
TGTGCCAGCAGCTTAGCGCTAGCGGGAGGTGGCTACGAGCAGTACTTC
>TRBD2|NA|TRBJ2-7|TRBV25-1
CASSGAGASYEQYF
TGTGCCAGCAGTGGAGCGGGAGCCTCCTACGAGCAGTACTTC
>TRBD2|NA|TRBJ2-7|TRBV5-6
CASSLFGGTRSYEQYF
TGTGCCAGCAGCTTGTTTGGGGGGACTAGATCCTACGAGCAGTACTTC
>NA|NA|TRBJ1-1|TRBV6-5
CASNKDLPGTEAFF
TGTGCCAGCAATAAGGACCTCCCGGGCACTGAAGCTTTCTTT
>NA|NA|TRBJ2-3|TRBV7-7
CASSLGLGVETDTQYF
TGTGCCAGCAGCTTAGGACTGGGGGTGGAGACAGATACGCAGTATTTT
>TRBD2|NA|TRBJ2-1|TRBV11-2
CASSLDETSGRLNEQFF
TGTGCCAGCAGCTTGGATGAGACTAGCGGGAGATTAAATGAGCAGTTCTTC
>NA|NA|TRBJ1-5|TRBV18
CASSLTEVPGGRGGYNQPQHF
TGTGCCAGCTCACTTACCGAGGTTCCAGGAGGGCGTGGGGGGTACAATCAGCCCCAGCATTTT
>NA|NA|TRBJ2-1|TRBV11-2
CASTRLGEMDNEQFF
TGTGCCAGCACTCGGTTGGGTGAAATGGACAATGAGCAGTTCTTC
>NA|NA|TRBJ2-3|TRBV14
CASSQDLKGELRDTQYF
TGTGCCAGCAGCCAAGATCTTAAGGGGGAGCTGAGAGATACGCAGTATTTT
>NA|once|TRBJ2-2|TRBV19
CASRTRGISNTGELFF
TGTGCCAGTAGAACACGAGGGATTTCCAACACCGGGGAGCTGTTTTTT
>TRBD2|NA|TRBJ2-3|TRBV7-8
CASSPRLAGGDTQYF
TGTGCCAGCAGCCCCCGACTAGCGGGGGGAGATACGCAGTATTTT
>TRBD1|NA|TRBJ2-7|TRBV18
CASSPSDRVYEQYF
TGTGCCAGCTCACCCTCGGACAGGGTCTACGAGCAGTACTTC
>TRBD2|NA|TRBJ2-7|TRBV7-2
CASSPASVAGVYEQYF
TGTGCCAGCAGCCCTGCCTCGGTAGCGGGAGTCTACGAGCAGTACTTC